This TCR beta chain was captured by sequencing in a study of blood T cell repertoires in COVID-19. Overall study context: From T cells, B-cell-depleted T cells, or PBMCs came the material, which was cDNA or gDNA.

Authors' data handling: Reference gene primer amplification in the assay estimated nucleated cell counts. Produced via immunoSEQ multiplex PCR; TCRdb's table is partial and in-frame only. For V, J and clone size, that table is used; D and trimming come from the DNA. The table shows just over 300,000 clones, with roughly 91% occurring only once. Seattle enrolled patients during active infection and tracked them longitudinally. Sequencing was done on a sample of peripheral blood. This TCR came from a woman in her twenties or thirties with COVID-19, enrolled during active disease.

DNA of the CDR3: TGTGCCAGCAGCTTGTACACGACAGGGAGGTTTCGTCAGCCCCAGCATTTT. Protein sequence: CASSLYTTGRFRQPQHF. The chain carries TRBV5-6 and TRBJ1-5, with TRBD1 identical over 7 bases. The CDR3 loop spans 17 amino acids. The V gene's germline CDR1 is SGHDT and CDR2 YYEEEE. The ends lost 1 base at V and 6 bases at J; junction bases unmatched: 13.